This entry describes one T cell receptor (beta chain). The sample originates from a study of shared clonotypes between healthy human individuals. Profiling relied on immunoSEQ multiplex PCR, and the TCRdb table lists in-frame clones only, not all of them. The sample includes about 87,000 clones, approximately 44% seen only once; the top ten take over 12%. Germline-derived CDR1 and CDR2 are MNHEY and SMNVEV (reference sequence). CDR3 length equals 18 residues. Trimming cost V 3 bases and J 2 bases, with 17 bases left between them. Donors included only healthy HIV-negative adults lacking recent acute infections or vaccinations.

The rearrangement joins TRBV27 to TRBJ2-6; D call uncertain. The sequence came from a woman between 40 and 50 years old in good health. Some clones in this sample may be carry-over from other donors' samples. The sample was PBMCs. The CDR3 nucleotides are TGTGCCAGCAGTTTTCTTAGGGCTCGGCTTGCTGGGGCCAACGTCCTGACTTTC. It codes for CASSFLRARLAGANVLTF.